Each of the 2 T cell receptor beta chains below was sequenced from the same sample in a study of post-analysis software for immune sequencing data. Study-wide results and caveats: Roughly five TRBV segments appeared more often in patients than in controls, and TRBV5-6, TRBV5-1 and TRBV20-1 were among these.

Unique-molecular-identifier-tagged TCR beta cDNA libraries were used. One entry per CDR3 protein results from TCRdb running MiXCR on the PCR reads. The table has about 460,000 distinct CDR3 sequences, nearly 45% seen once. These receptors are not linked to any known antigen. Sequenced: blood. These receptors were obtained from a girl aged 10-17 years with multiple sclerosis.

This clonotype has more than one count but fewer than ten. The chain combines TRBV7-2 with TRBJ2-7; TRBD1 is a possible D gene (6 bases). The germline V gene has CDR1 SGHTA and CDR2 FQGNSA. This CDR3 is built from 16 residues. Trimming pared 7 bases from V and 0 bases from J, leaving 19 bases between. The chain's CDR3 is CASNLIGQPVSYEQYF. In DNA form, the CDR3 reads TGTGCCAGCAACCTGATAGGACAGCCAGTCTCCTACGAGCAGTACTTC. The variable domain in full, with the rest retrieved from reference TRBV7-2 and TRBJ2-7, is GAGVSQSPSNKVTEKGKDVELRCDPISGHTALYWYRQSLGQGLEFLIYFQGNSAPDKSGLPSDRFSAERTGGSVSTLTIQRTQQEDSAVYLCASNLIGQPVSYEQYFGPGTRLTVT.

The rearrangement links TRBV10-3 to TRBJ2-7, with 10 bases fitting TRBD1. With 0 bases clipped from V and 3 bases from J, the junction kept 2 bases outside the gene matches. This CDR3 is 15 amino acids long. Germline CDR1 and CDR2: ENHRY and SYGVKD. As DNA, the CDR3 is TGTGCCATCAGTGAGTCGAGGACAGGGGGCTACGAGCAGTACTTC. Its translation: CAISESRTGGYEQYF.